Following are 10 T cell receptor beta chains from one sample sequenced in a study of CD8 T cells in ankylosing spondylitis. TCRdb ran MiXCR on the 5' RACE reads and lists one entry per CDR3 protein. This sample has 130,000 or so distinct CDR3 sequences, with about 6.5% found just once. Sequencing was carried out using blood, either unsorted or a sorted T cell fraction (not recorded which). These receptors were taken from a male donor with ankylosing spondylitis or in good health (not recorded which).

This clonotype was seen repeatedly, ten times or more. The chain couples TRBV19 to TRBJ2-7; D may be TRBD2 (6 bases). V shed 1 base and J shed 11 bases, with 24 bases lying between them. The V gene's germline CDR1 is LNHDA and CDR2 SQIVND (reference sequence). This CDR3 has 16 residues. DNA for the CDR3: TGTGCCAGTAGTATAGGGGTCGGAGGGCCCACGTCGAAGAAGTACTTC. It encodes CASSIGVGGPTSKKYF. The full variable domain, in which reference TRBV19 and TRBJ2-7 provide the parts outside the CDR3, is DGGITQSPKYLFRKEGQNVTLSCEQNLNHDAMYWYRQDPGQGLRLIYYSQIVNDFQKGDIAEGYSVSREKKESFPLTVTSAQKNPTAFYLCASSIGVGGPTSKKYFGPGTRLTVT.

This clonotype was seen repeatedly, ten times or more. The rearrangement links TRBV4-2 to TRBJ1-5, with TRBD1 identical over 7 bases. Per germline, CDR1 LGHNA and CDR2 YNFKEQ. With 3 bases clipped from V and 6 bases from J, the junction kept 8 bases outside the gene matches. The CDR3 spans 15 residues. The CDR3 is CASSQTTGTFQPQHF. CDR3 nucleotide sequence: TGTGCCAGCAGCCAGACGACAGGGACTTTTCAGCCCCAGCATTTT.

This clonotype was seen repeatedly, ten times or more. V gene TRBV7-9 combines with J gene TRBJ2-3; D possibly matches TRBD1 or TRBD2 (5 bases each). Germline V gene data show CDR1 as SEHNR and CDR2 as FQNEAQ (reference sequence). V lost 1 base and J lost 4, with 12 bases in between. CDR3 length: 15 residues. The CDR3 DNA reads TGTGCCAGCAGCTTAGGGGGGATAGATGCAGATACGCAGTATTTT. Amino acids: CASSLGGIDADTQYF.

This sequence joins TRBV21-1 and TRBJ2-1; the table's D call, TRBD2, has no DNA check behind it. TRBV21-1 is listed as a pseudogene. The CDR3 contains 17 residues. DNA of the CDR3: TGTGCCAGCAAAGAGAGAGTGGGCAGGGCGTTTTTGAATGAGCAGTTCTTC. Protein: CASKERVGRAFLNEQFF.

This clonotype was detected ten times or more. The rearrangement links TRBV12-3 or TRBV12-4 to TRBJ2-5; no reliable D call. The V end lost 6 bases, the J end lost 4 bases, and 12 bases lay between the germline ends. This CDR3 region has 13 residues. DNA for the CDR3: TGTGCCAGCAGACGTCCGGCGATAGAGACCCAGTACTTC. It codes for CASRRPAIETQYF.

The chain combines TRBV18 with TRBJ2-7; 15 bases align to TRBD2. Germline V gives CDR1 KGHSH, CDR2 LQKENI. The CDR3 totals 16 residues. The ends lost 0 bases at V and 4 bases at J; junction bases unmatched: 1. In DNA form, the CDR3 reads TGTGCCAGCTCACCACCTGGACTAGCGGGAGGGTACGAGCAGTACTTC. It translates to CASSPPGLAGGYEQYF.

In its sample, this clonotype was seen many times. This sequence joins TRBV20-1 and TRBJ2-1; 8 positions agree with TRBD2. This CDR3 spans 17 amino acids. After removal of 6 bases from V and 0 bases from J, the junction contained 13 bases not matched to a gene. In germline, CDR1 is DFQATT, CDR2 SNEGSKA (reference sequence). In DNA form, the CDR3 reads TGCAGTGCGCCGGCGGTAGGACTAGCAGGCTCCTACAATGAGCAGTTCTTC. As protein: CSAPAVGLAGSYNEQFF.

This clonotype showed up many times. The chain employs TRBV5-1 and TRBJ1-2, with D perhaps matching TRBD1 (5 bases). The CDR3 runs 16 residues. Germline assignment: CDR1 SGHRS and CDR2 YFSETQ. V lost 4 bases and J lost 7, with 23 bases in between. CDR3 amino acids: CASSLIHTGGQGGYTF. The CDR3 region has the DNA TGCGCCAGCAGCCTAATTCATACAGGAGGTCAAGGTGGCTACACCTTC.

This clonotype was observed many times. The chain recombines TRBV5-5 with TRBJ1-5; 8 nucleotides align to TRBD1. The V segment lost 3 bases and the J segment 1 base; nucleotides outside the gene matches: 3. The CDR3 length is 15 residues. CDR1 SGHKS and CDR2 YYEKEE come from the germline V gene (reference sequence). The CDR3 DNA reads TGTGCCAGCAGCTCGGGACAGGCCAGCAATCAGCCCCAGCATTTT. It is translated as CASSSGQASNQPQHF. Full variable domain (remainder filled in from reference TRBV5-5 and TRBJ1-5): DAGVTQSPTHLIKTRGQQVTLRCSPISGHKSVSWYQQVLGQGPQFIFQYYEKEERGRGNFPDRFSARQFPNYSSELNVNALLLGDSALYLCASSSGQASNQPQHFGDGTRLSIL.

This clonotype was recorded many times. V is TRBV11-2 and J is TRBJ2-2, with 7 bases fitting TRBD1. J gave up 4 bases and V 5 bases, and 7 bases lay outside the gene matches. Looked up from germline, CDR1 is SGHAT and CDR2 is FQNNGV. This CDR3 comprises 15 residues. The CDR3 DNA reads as TGTGCCAGCAGCCCGGGACAGTTACTCACCGGGGAGCTGTTTTTT. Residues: CASSPGQLLTGELFF.